These T cell receptor beta chains were read from a single sample in a study of T-cell memory formation after mild COVID-19. TCRdb passed the 5' RACE reads through MiXCR, listing each CDR3 protein once. The table includes 200,000 to 250,000 distinct CDR3 sequences, over 9.5% detected once. The sequencing sample was made of PBMCs or a T cell subset sorted from them (not recorded which). These receptors came from a man younger than 35 who had mild COVID-19 (a few samples of this study predate the infection). Cell type and time point are not known. The CDR3 runs from the conserved cysteine through the conserved F or W. A D gene is named only where the DNA matches it firmly. Clone size is stated in some rows and not others, as once, few, many or a class when expanded.

j_gene,abundance,v_gene,d_gene,CDR3aa,CDR3nt
TRBJ1-1,-,TRBV20-1,TRBD1,CRGRQGGDTEAFF,TGCAGGGGGCGACAGGGAGGCGACACTGAAGCTTTCTTT
TRBJ2-1,many,TRBV11-2,-,CASSLDVAQTNEQFF,TGTGCCAGCAGCTTAGATGTGGCCCAGACCAACGAGCAGTTCTTC
TRBJ1-2,few,TRBV2,TRBD1,CASSGPTGEDYGYTF,TGTGCCAGCAGTGGTCCGACAGGGGAGGACTATGGCTACACCTTC
TRBJ2-1,many,TRBV24-1,TRBD2,CATSDLWSGKVNEQFF,TGTGCCACCAGTGATTTGTGGAGCGGGAAGGTCAATGAGCAGTTCTTC
TRBJ2-5,-,TRBV4-1,-,CASSQAPAQETQYF,TGCGCCAGCAGCCAAGCACCTGCACAAGAGACCCAGTACTTC
TRBJ1-1,-,TRBV3-1,-,CASSRSGGETEAFF,TGTGCCAGCAGCCGGTCGGGGGGGGAGACTGAAGCTTTCTTT
TRBJ2-5,few,TRBV7-2,-,CASSLVRGLQETQYF,TGTGCCAGCAGCTTAGTGAGGGGACTGCAAGAGACCCAGTACTTC
TRBJ1-4,few,TRBV2,TRBD1,CASRRDREFEKLFF,TGTGCCAGCAGGCGGGACAGAGAATTTGAAAAACTGTTTTTT
TRBJ2-3,-,TRBV7-2,-,CASSFRFPDTQYF,TGTGCCAGCAGCTTCAGGTTCCCAGATACGCAGTATTTT
TRBJ1-2,many,TRBV29-1,-,CSVEGGYTF,TGCAGCGTTGAAGGTGGCTACACCTTC
TRBJ2-7,few,TRBV7-2,-,CASSDQADLSYEQYF,TGTGCCAGCAGCGACCAGGCGGACCTCTCCTACGAGCAGTACTTC
TRBJ2-5,-,TRBV7-2,TRBD1,CASCPGGQETQYF,TGTGCCAGCTGCCCAGGGGGCCAAGAGACCCAGTACTTC
TRBJ2-1,-,TRBV20-1,TRBD2,CSAPGLAVYNEQFF,TGCAGTGCCCCGGGACTAGCCGTTTACAATGAGCAGTTCTTC
TRBJ2-5,many,TRBV19,-,CASTPSAGGQETQYF,TGTGCCAGCACGCCCTCGGCCGGGGGACAAGAGACCCAGTACTTC
TRBJ1-2,-,TRBV29-1,-,CSVEDRVDYGYTF,TGCAGCGTTGAAGACAGGGTTGACTATGGCTACACCTTC
TRBJ1-1,-,TRBV5-1,-,CASSLVPFLPRPANTEAFF,TGCGCCAGCAGCTTGGTCCCATTCTTGCCGCGACCGGCGAACACTGAAGCTTTCTTT
TRBJ1-5,few,TRBV19,-,CASMGQRSSNQPQHF,TGTGCCAGTATGGGGCAGAGGTCTAGCAATCAGCCCCAGCATTTT
TRBJ2-4,many,TRBV7-2,TRBD2,CASSLTSGGSKNIQYF,TGTGCCAGCAGCCTGACTAGCGGGGGCTCCAAAAACATTCAGTACTTC